The source of this T cell receptor beta chain is a study of siplizumab effects on memory and regulatory T cells. Broader study findings: With siplizumab, cumulative frequency of CD4+ memory-derived alloreactive sequences dropped significantly. Naive T cells were seen as more diverse than memory cells and as major alloresponse contributors. Siplizumab cultures yielded proliferating Tregs whose suppressive function was not confirmed.

Comments on this clone: No antigen is known for it.

Assays covered 100,000 or so TCR templates per sample. TCRdb keeps only in-frame clones here, not all; method: immunoSEQ multiplex PCR. The table has about 100,000 clones, about 93% seen once. Germline V gene sequence: CDR1 SGHAT, CDR2 FQNNGV. V lost 2 bases to trimming and J lost 6 bases, with 10 bases between them. The CDR3 has 13 amino acids. Input material: Tregs sorted from blood. The V gene is TRBV11-2, the J gene TRBJ1-2, with D uncertain. This receptor was taken from a human donor in good health. CDR3 sequence: CASSLTPADGYTF. CDR3 sequence (DNA): TGTGCCAGCAGCTTAACGCCCGCGGATGGCTACACCTTC.